The TCR beta chain described here comes from a study of CD8+ T cells in alopecia areata. General study points: Just one nonresponder means the tie between baseline CD8+ expansion and response stays uncertain.

Trimming stripped 5 bases from V and 0 bases from J, with 20 bases between. Germline assignment: CDR1 SEHNR and CDR2 FQNEAQ (reference sequence). This CDR3 region has 18 residues. Extracted RNA was reverse transcribed into cDNA, the sequencing template. The protocol was immunoSEQ multiplex PCR, while the TCRdb copy is restricted to in-frame clones and leaves out a portion. The sample holds 60,000 to 85,000 clones, 29% seen once. This clone was picked up a small number of times. What it binds is not known. Treatment described: oral pan-JAK inhibitor, 5-10 mg twice daily. PBMC-derived CD4+ and CD8+ T cells were sorted.

The receptor's source is a human donor with alopecia areata. The chain employs TRBV7-9 and TRBJ1-3, with D uncertain. The sample here was CD8+ T cells sorted from blood, taken at week 4, from a patient treated with tofacitinib. CDR3 nucleotides: TGTGCCAGCAGCCTACGCCCGCCAGTGCGGGGCTCTGGAAACACCATATATTTT. It codes for CASSLRPPVRGSGNTIYF.